This T cell receptor beta chain stems from a study of blood T cell repertoires in COVID-19. The data were produced by immunoSEQ multiplex PCR, yet TCRdb's version contains in-frame clones alone and is incomplete. The data hold about 210,000 clones, with 81% observed a single time. The germline V gene encodes CDR1 KGHSH and CDR2 LQKENI. The CDR3 loop spans 16 amino acids. V dropped 1 base and J dropped 5 bases, with 17 bases sitting between them. The clonotype comes from a woman aged 50 to 65 with acute COVID-19. Sample: PBMCs or T cells enriched from blood (not recorded which). The genes are TRBV18 and TRBJ1-1; a possible D gene is TRBD1 (6 bases). CDR3 loop: CASSPLDLGRGTEAFF. The CDR3 nucleotides read TGTGCCAGCTCACCACTTGACTTGGGCAGGGGTACTGAAGCTTTCTTT.